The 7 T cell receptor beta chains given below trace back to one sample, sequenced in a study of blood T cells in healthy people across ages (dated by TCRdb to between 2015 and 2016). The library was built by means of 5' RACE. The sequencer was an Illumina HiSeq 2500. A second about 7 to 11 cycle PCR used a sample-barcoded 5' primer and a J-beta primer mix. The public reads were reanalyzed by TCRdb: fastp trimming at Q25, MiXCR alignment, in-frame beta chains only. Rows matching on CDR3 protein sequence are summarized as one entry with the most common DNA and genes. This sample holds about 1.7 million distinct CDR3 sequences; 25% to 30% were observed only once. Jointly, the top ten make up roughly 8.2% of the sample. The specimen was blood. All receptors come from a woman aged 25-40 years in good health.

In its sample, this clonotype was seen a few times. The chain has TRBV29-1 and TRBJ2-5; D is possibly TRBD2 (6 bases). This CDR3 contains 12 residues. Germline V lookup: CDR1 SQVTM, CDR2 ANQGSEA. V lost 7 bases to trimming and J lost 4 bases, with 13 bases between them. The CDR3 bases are TGCAGCGGCGGCGGGGCGCGAGAGACCCAGTACTTC. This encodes CSGGGARETQYF.

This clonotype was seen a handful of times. The CDR3 DNA sequence: TGTGCCAGCATCTATGGGCCTGGGAGCAGGGGTATCGATGAGCAGTTCTTC. Amino acids: CASIYGPGSRGIDEQFF. V and J are TRBV6-1 and TRBJ2-1; tentatively, D is TRBD1 (6 bases). Germline loops: CDR1 MNHNS, CDR2 SASEGT. There are 17 residues in the CDR3. Trimming took 7 bases from V and 8 from J, leaving 27 bases between them.

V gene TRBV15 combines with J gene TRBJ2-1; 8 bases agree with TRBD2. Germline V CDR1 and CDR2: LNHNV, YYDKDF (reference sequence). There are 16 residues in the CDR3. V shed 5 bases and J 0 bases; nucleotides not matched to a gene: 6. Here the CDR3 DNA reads TGTGCCACCAGCCTCCGGGGGGGCCACTCCTACAATGAGCAGTTCTTC. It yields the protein CATSLRGGHSYNEQFF.

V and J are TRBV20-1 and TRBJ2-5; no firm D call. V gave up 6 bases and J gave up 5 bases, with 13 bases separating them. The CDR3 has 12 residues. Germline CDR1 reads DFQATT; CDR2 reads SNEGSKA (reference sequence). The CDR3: CSAGDLQETQYF. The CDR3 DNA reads TGCAGTGCCGGTGATCTCCAGGAGACCCAGTACTTC.

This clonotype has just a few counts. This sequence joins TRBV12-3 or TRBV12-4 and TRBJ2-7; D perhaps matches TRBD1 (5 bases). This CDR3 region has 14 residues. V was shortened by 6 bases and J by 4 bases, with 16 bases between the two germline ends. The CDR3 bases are TGTGCCAGCAGACGCGGACAAGGATTGTACGAGCAGTACTTC. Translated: CASRRGQGLYEQYF.

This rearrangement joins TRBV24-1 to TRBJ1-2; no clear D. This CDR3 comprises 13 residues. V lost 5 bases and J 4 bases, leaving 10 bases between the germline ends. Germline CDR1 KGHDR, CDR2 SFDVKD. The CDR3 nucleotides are TGTGCCACCAGTGGGTCCGGGCCCTATGGCTACACCTTC. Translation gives CATSGSGPYGYTF.

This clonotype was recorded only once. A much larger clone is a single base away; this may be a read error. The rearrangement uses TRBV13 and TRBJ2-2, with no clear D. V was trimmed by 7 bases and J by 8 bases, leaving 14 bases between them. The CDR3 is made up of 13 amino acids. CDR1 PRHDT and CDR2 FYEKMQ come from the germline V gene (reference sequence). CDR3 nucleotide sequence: TGTGCCAGCAACCCACTTCCTGAGGGGGAGCTGTTTTTT. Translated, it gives CASNPLPEGELFF. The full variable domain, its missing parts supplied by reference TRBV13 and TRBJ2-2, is AAGVIQSPRHLIKEKRETATLKCYPIPRHDTVYWYQQGPGQDPQFLISFYEKMQSDKGSIPDRFSAQQFSDYHSELNMSSLELGDSALYFCASNPLPEGELFFGEGSRLTVL.